This is a list of T cell receptor beta chains from one sample in a study of OX40 agonist ivuxolimab in advanced cancers. Assay used: immunoSEQ multiplex PCR; TCRdb lists only in-frame clones, some missing. This table holds more than 35,000 clones, roughly 80% found once. Specimen: CD4+ or CD8+ T cells sorted from blood, collected in a trial of the OX40 agonist ivuxolimab. All receptors come from an adult with an advanced solid tumor such as melanoma, head and neck, liver or kidney cancer. The CDR3 runs from the conserved cysteine through the conserved F or W. D genes are given only for firm matches. Clone size is stated in some rows and not others, as once, few, many or a class when expanded.

size,J,D,V,CDR3,DNA
once,TRBJ2-5,TRBD1,TRBV19,CASIERPGRGRETQYF,TGTGCCAGTATCGAAAGACCGGGCAGGGGGCGAGAGACCCAGTACTTC
.,TRBJ1-5,.,TRBV27,CASSSHSNQPQHF,TGTGCCAGCAGTTCCCATAGCAATCAGCCCCAGCATTTT
.,TRBJ2-1,.,TRBV11-2,CASSLGWSADEQFF,TGTGCCAGCAGCTTAGGGTGGTCAGCAGATGAGCAGTTCTTC
.,TRBJ2-6,.,TRBV5-6,CASSLEAHSGANVLTF,TGTGCCAGCAGCTTGGAGGCGCATTCTGGGGCCAACGTCCTGACTTTC
.,TRBJ2-7,.,TRBV21-1,CASSKPPRGLSYEQYF,TGTGCCAGCAGCAAGCCACCGCGGGGTCTCTCCTACGAGCAGTACTTC
.,TRBJ1-6,.,TRBV27,CASSRTGQSSYNSPLHF,TGTGCCAGCAGCCGCACTGGACAGTCGTCCTATAATTCACCCCTCCACTTT
.,TRBJ2-1,TRBD2,TRBV2,CASTRQAGASGRASYNEQFF,TGTGCCAGCACGCGGCAAGCGGGGGCTAGCGGGAGGGCCTCCTACAATGAGCAGTTCTTC
once,TRBJ1-2,.,TRBV5-1,CASSFEHGGYGYTF,TGCGCCAGCAGCTTTGAACACGGGGGGTATGGCTACACCTTC
.,TRBJ1-2,TRBD1,TRBV7-2,CASSLMPQGAVGYTF,TGTGCCAGCAGCCTCATGCCCCAGGGGGCGGTCGGCTACACCTTC
.,TRBJ2-7,TRBD2,TRBV4-2,CASSQDAGGTYEQYF,TGTGCCAGCAGCCAAGACGCGGGAGGCACCTACGAGCAGTACTTC
.,TRBJ1-1,.,TRBV6-4,CASSPIGGGNTEAFF,TGTGCCAGCAGTCCGATCGGCGGAGGGAACACTGAAGCTTTCTTT
few,TRBJ1-6,.,TRBV5-6,CASSFRRGESYNSPLHF,TGTGCCAGCAGCTTTCGGAGAGGGGAGTCCTATAATTCACCCCTCCACTTT
.,TRBJ2-2,.,TRBV6-4,CASRRESNTGELFF,TGTGCCAGCCGGAGGGAATCAAACACCGGGGAGCTGTTTTTT
.,TRBJ2-2,.,TRBV4-2,CASSQDSRANTGELFF,TGTGCCAGCAGCCAAGACTCCAGGGCGAACACCGGGGAGCTGTTTTTT
.,TRBJ1-2,.,TRBV4-1,CASSQDDRNYGYTF,TGCGCCAGCAGCCAAGATGACAGGAACTATGGCTACACCTTC
.,TRBJ2-5,.,TRBV5-1,CASSSQGRETQYF,TGCGCCAGCAGCTCACAGGGTCGAGAGACCCAGTACTTC
.,TRBJ2-1,.,TRBV5-8,CASSWTAWSSYNEQFF,TGTGCCAGCAGCTGGACCGCCTGGAGCTCCTACAATGAGCAGTTCTTC
.,TRBJ2-6,TRBD1,TRBV5-1,CASSVDRAGANVLTF,TGCGCCAGCAGCGTCGACAGGGCTGGGGCCAACGTCCTGACTTTC
.,TRBJ2-7,TRBD2,TRBV2,CASKRAGLFEQYF,TGTGCCAGCAAGAGAGCGGGACTCTTCGAGCAGTACTTC